Sequencing of this T cell receptor beta chain was carried out in a study of cytomegalovirus exposure and HLA in healthy donors. Study outcomes and limitations: Later analysis demonstrated an association between a missense DCLRE1C variant and TCR beta V- and J-gene trimming.

A few counts support this clone. Its specificity is unknown. CDR3 size: 15 residues. Germline CDR1 SGHTA, CDR2 FQGTGA. The ends lost 5 bases at V and 3 bases at J; junction bases unmatched: 6. It was with 60 Vbeta and 13 Jbeta primers that the PCR ran. Libraries were prepared by immunoSEQ multiplex PCR; TCRdb keeps only in-frame clonotypes and omits some of them. The sample has some 98,000 clones; more than 60% are singletons. The TCR originated in a man in his fifties or sixties in good health and CMV-seronegative. The rearrangement uses TRBV7-3 and TRBJ2-7, with 11 positions matching TRBD2. Material for sequencing was PBMCs. The CDR3: CASSPRGTSGYEQYF. The CDR3 DNA is TGTGCCAGCAGCCCCCGAGGGACTAGCGGCTACGAGCAGTACTTC.